The table lists the clone carrying this T cell receptor beta chain with a count of one. The antigen is unknown. Germline V lookup: CDR1 SGDLS, CDR2 YYNGEE. The CDR3 has 13 residues. V lost 2 bases to trimming and J lost 1 base, with 6 bases between them. These data come from a study of CD8 T cells in Susac syndrome. Study-wide points: It was acknowledged in the study that the number of individuals who were included in its TCR sequencing and HLA analysis was relatively small.

Negative isolation yielded CD4+ and CD8+ T cells, and FACS enriched TEMRA cells. RNA, at roughly 0.5 to 1 ug, was reverse transcribed with random hexamers. immunoSEQ multiplex PCR amplified TCR beta CDR3 across 54 Vbeta, 13 Jbeta. TCRdb used MiXCR to reprocess the immunoSEQ multiplex PCR reads, holding one entry per CDR3 protein. Among some 300,000 distinct CDR3 sequences listed, more than 75% were seen once. The TCR was taken from a human donor with multiple sclerosis. The sequenced sample consisted of CD8+ T cells from PBMCs. The chain carries TRBV9 and TRBJ1-2; D is undetermined. CDR3 nucleotide sequence: TGTGCCAGCAGCGTGGCACTTAACTATGGCTACACCTTC. Protein sequence: CASSVALNYGYTF.